This entry is about one T cell receptor beta chain. Specified time point: pre-sensitization, week 0. Treatment described: therapeutic diphenylcyclopropenone sensitization with weekly scalp DPC. Sample donors consisted of patients with alopecia, aged 18 to 70 years, who were suitable for DPC. TCRdb itself ran the RACE reads through MiXCR, one entry per CDR3 protein. In the table there are some 250,000 distinct CDR3 sequences, approximately 7.5% of which are singletons. The sample belongs to a study of human T cells and chemical hapten exposure. V was clipped by 4 bases and J by 2 bases, with 9 bases between them. The CDR3 sequence is 15 residues long. CDR1 MDHEN and CDR2 SYDVKM come from the germline V gene.

The chain couples TRBV28 to TRBJ2-6; D unresolved. The receptor was isolated from a young man with alopecia areata. Some clones in this sample may be carry-over from other donors' samples. Specimen: whole blood, collected in connection with sensitization to the hapten diphenylcyclopropenone (DPC). CDR3 protein: CASSSPTAGANVLTF. CDR3 bases: TGTGCCAGCAGTTCTCCTACGGCTGGGGCCAACGTCCTGACTTTC.